This note documents a single T cell receptor beta chain sequence. The antigen remains undetermined. This sample was taken from a study of T cell repertoires in cytomegalovirus infection. Study outcomes and limitations: Ex vivo responses were dominated by HLA-C-restricted CMV-specific TCR beta clonotypes.

One entry per CDR3 protein results from TCRdb running MiXCR on the reads. This sample yields approximately 600,000 distinct CDR3 sequences, of which about 40% are seen a single time; 48% belongs to the top ten. The receptor's source is a human donor in good health (CMV status not recorded). Some clones in this sample may be carry-over from other donors' samples. Source: cultured PBMCs, taken from culture after CMV antigen stimulation.

The CDR3 nucleotides are TGTGCCAGCAGCTTACCGGGGGCGAGGGGCTACACCTTC. Translation: CASSLPGARGYTF. The chain combines TRBV7-8 with TRBJ1-2; tentatively, D is TRBD1 (6 bases). Between the trimmed V and J ends, which lost 2 bases and 8 bases, there was a span of 12 bases. Germline V gene lookup returns CDR1 SGHVS and CDR2 FQNEAQ. This CDR3 is built from 13 residues. The whole variable domain, filled in from reference TRBV7-8 and TRBJ1-2, reads GAGVSQSPRYKVAKRGQDVALRCDPISGHVSLFWYQQALGQGPEFLTYFQNEAQLDKSGLPSDRFFAERPEGSVSTLKIQRTQQEDSAVYLCASSLPGARGYTFGSGTRLTVV.